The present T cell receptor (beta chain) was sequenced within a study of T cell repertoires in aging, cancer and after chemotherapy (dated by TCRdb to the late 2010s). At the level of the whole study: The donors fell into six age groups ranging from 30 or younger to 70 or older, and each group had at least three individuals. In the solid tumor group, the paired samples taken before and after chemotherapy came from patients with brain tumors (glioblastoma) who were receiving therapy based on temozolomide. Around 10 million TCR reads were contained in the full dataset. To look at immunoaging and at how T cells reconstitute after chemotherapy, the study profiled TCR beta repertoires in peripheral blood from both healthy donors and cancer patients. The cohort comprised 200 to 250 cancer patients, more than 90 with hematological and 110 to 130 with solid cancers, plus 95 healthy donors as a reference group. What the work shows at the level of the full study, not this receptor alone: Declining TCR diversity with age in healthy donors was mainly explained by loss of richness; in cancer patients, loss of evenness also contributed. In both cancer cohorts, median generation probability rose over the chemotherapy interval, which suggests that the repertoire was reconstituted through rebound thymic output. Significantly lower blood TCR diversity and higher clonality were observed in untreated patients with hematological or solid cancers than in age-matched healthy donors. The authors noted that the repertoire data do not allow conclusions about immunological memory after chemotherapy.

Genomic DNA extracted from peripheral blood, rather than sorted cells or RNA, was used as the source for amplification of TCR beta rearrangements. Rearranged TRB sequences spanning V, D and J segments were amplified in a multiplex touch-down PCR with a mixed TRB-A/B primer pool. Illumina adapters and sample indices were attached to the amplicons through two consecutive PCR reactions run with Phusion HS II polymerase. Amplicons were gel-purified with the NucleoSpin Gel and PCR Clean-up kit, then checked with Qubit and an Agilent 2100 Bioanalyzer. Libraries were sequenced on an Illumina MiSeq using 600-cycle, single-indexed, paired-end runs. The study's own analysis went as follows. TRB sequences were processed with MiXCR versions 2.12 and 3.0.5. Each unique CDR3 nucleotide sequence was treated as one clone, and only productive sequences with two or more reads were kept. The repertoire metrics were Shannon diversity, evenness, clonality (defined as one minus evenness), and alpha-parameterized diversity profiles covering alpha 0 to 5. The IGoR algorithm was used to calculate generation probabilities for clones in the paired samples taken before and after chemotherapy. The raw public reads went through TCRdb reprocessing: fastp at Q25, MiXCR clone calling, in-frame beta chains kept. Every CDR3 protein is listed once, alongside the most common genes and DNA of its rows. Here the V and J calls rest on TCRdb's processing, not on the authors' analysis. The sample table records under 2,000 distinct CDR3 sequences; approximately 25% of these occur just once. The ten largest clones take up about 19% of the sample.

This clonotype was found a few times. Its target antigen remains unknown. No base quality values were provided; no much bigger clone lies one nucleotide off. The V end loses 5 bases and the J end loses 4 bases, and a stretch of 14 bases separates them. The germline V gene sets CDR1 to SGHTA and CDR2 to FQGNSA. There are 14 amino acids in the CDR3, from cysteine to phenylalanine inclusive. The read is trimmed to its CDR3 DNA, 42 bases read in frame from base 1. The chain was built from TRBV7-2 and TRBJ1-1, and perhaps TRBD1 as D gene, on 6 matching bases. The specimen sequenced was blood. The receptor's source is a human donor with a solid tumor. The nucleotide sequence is TGTGCCAGCAGCCTGCTCGGGGGCAGCACTGAAGCTTTCTTT. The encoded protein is CASSLLGGSTEAFF.